This TCR beta chain came from a study of CD8 T cells in ankylosing spondylitis. General observations from the study: Ankylosing spondylitis blood appeared to carry a characteristic TCR beta motif of roughly 8 highly homologous variants. Researchers reportedly found disease-linked clones significantly enriched in matched ankylosing spondylitis synovial fluid.

This CDR3 is built from 13 residues. CDR1 is SGHVS, CDR2 FNYEAQ, per germline. Trimming removed 5 bases at V and 2 bases at J, with 9 bases between. Quantitative 5'-RACE with molecular barcodes produced the TCR beta libraries. A single record per CDR3 protein comes from TCRdb applying MiXCR to the 5' RACE reads. The sample carries 85,000 to 100,000 distinct CDR3 sequences, about 9.1% recorded once. This clonotype appeared many times. Its antigen remains unknown. The specimen sequenced was blood, either unsorted or a sorted T cell fraction (not recorded which). This TCR was recovered from a male donor with ankylosing spondylitis or in good health (not recorded which). The rearrangement joins TRBV7-6 to TRBJ2-5; D possibly corresponds to TRBD1 (6 bases). The CDR3, as DNA: TGTGCCAGCAGCGAACAGGGACAAGAGACCCAGTACTTC. Its translation: CASSEQGQETQYF.